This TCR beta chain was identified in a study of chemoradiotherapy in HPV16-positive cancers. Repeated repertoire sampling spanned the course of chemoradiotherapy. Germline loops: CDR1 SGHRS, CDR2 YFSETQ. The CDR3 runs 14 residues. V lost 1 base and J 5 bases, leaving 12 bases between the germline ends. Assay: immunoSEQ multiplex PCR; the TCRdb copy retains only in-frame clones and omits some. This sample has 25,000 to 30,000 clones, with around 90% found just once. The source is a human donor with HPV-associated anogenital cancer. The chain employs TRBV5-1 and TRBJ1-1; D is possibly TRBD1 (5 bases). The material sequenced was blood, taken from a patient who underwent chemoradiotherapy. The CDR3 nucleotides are TGCGCCAGCAGCTTGACAGGAGATGTAACTGAAGCTTTCTTT. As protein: CASSLTGDVTEAFF.